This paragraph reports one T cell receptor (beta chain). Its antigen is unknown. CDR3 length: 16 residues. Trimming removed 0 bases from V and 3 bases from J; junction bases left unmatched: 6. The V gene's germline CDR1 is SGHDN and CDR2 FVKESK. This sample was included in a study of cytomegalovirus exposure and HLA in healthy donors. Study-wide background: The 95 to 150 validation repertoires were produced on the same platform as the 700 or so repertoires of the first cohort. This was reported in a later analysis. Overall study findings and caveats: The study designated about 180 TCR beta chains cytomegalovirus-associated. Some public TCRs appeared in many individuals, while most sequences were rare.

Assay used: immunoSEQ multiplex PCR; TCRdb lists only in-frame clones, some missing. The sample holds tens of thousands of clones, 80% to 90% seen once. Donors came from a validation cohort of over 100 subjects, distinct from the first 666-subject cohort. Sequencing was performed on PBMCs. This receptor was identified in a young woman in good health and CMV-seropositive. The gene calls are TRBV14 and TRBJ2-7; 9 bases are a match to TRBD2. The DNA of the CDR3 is TGTGCCAGCAGCCAAGATCCCAGACTAGCGGACTACGAGCAGTACTTC. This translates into CASSQDPRLADYEQYF.